One and the same sample provided the 24 T cell receptor beta chains below, sequenced in a study of a mutant IDH1 vaccine in newly diagnosed glioma. Time point defined: week 11, during vaccination. Mutant IDH1 20-mer peptide, at 300 ug, made up each vaccine dose, with topical imiquimod. The table came from immunoSEQ multiplex PCR; TCRdb's copy has only in-frame clones and leaves some out. Here the sample spans around 62,000 clones, roughly 90% being singletons. No antigen has been assigned to these receptors. This sample comprised PBMCs, obtained from a glioma patient whose treatment included an IDH1 peptide vaccine. The receptors shown here come from a man between 40 and 49 years old with glioma.

This clone was observed a single time. The V gene is TRBV7-6, the J gene TRBJ1-6; 9 bases are a match to TRBD1. There are 15 residues in the CDR3. Looked up from germline, CDR1 is SGHVS and CDR2 is FNYEAQ. The J segment lost 8 bases and the V segment lost 5 bases, leaving 7 bases of the junction unmatched. The CDR3, as DNA: TGTGCCAGCAGCACAGGGGGACAGGGAGATTCACCCCTCCACTTT. Translated, it gives CASSTGGQGDSPLHF.

This chain links TRBV10-3 with TRBJ2-1; 9 nucleotides agree with TRBD2. The V gene end was trimmed by 6 bases and the J gene end by 6 bases; junction bases not matched to a gene: 3. The CDR3 has 13 amino acids. In germline, CDR1 is ENHRY, CDR2 SYGVKD. The DNA of the CDR3 is TGTGCCATCAGGGGGACTAGCAGCAATGAGCAGTTCTTC. Translated: CAIRGTSSNEQFF.

The V gene is TRBV9, the J gene TRBJ2-3; possibly TRBD1 for D (5 bases). Germline CDR1 SGDLS, CDR2 YYNGEE. This CDR3 comprises 15 residues. V was trimmed by 2 bases and J by 4 bases, leaving 14 bases between them. CDR3 sequence reads: CASSVGVRVADTQYF. DNA for the CDR3: TGTGCCAGCAGCGTCGGTGTCAGGGTGGCAGATACGCAGTATTTT.

The chain recombines TRBV19 with TRBJ2-5; no clear D. The V and J ends lost 5 bases and 0 bases respectively, with 10 bases between them. Germline CDR1 and CDR2: LNHDA and SQIVND (reference sequence). The CDR3 contains 14 residues. The CDR3 is CASSSPGDQETQYF. CDR3 coding DNA: TGTGCCAGTAGTTCTCCTGGTGACCAAGAGACCCAGTACTTC.

This chain joins TRBV5-1 and TRBJ2-4, with 7 bases fitting TRBD1. V lost 4 bases, J lost 6 bases, and 13 bases stayed unmatched. Germline V gene data show CDR1 as SGHRS and CDR2 as YFSETQ. The CDR3 has 16 residues. CDR3 DNA: TGCGCCAGCAGCCCCCTCCAGACAGGGTTGACAAACATTCAGTACTTC. The encoded protein is CASSPLQTGLTNIQYF.

The chain links TRBV5-5 to TRBJ1-4, with D perhaps matching TRBD1 (5 bases). Trimming left V 4 bases short and J 7 bases short, with 11 bases between. This CDR3 spans 13 amino acids. CDR1 is SGHKS, CDR2 YYEKEE, per germline (reference sequence). The CDR3 nucleotides read TGTGCCAGCAGCCCGCCCGGGGCTGAAAAACTGTTTTTT. Its protein is CASSPPGAEKLFF.

This chain uses TRBV6-6 with TRBJ2-2, with 10 bases that match TRBD1. V was clipped by 5 bases and J by 7 bases; unmatched bases: 4. Germline CDR1 is MNHNY and CDR2 is SVGAGI (reference sequence). The CDR3 runs to 14 residues. CDR3 amino acids: CASSRQGAGGELFF. The CDR3 coding sequence is TGTGCCAGCAGTAGACAGGGGGCAGGCGGGGAGCTGTTTTTT.

The chain carries TRBV14 and TRBJ2-2, with 9 bases aligning to TRBD1. The CDR3 is 17 residues long. Germline V lookup: CDR1 SGHDN, CDR2 FVKESK. J gave up 5 bases and V 4 bases, and 11 bases lay outside the gene matches. This CDR3 reads CASSLGQGNFLTGELFF. In DNA form, the CDR3 reads TGTGCCAGCAGCCTGGGACAGGGAAATTTTTTGACCGGGGAGCTGTTTTTT.

This chain joins TRBV14 and TRBJ2-7, with 12 bases identical to TRBD2. V lost 0 bases, J lost 4 bases, and 4 bases stayed unmatched. CDR3 length: 16 amino acids. Germline V lookup: CDR1 SGHDN, CDR2 FVKESK. The CDR3 sequence is CASSQDSTSGRYEQYF. CDR3 nucleotide sequence: TGTGCCAGCAGCCAAGATAGCACTAGCGGGAGGTACGAGCAGTACTTC.

The V call is TRBV6-5, the J call TRBJ1-2; TRBD1 might be the D (6 bases). The CDR3 is 14 amino acids. Germline V gene lookup returns CDR1 MNHEY and CDR2 SVGAGI. Trimming took 5 bases from V and 4 from J, leaving 14 bases between them. The CDR3 sequence is CASSSLGAGYGYTF. DNA of the CDR3: TGTGCCAGCAGTAGCCTGGGGGCGGGCTATGGCTACACCTTC.

The chain combines TRBV28 with TRBJ1-2; D is unclear. Trimming stripped 6 bases from V and 0 bases from J, with 20 bases between. This CDR3 region has 17 residues. From germline, CDR1 is MDHEN and CDR2 SYDVKM. The DNA for the CDR3 is TGTGCCAGCAGCCTCACGTCGGAACCCGTTTCTAACTATGGCTACACCTTC. As protein: CASSLTSEPVSNYGYTF.

The V gene is TRBV5-6, the J gene TRBJ1-3, with 7 bases lining up with TRBD1. Germline V gene sequence: CDR1 SGHDT, CDR2 YYEEEE. The ends lost 4 bases at V and 2 bases at J; junction bases unmatched: 3. This CDR3 is 14 amino acids long. Written as DNA, the CDR3 is TGTGCCAGCAGCATAGGGACAGCTGGAAACACCATATATTTT. Its translation: CASSIGTAGNTIYF.

The V and J genes are TRBV7-2 and TRBJ2-7; the D gene could be TRBD1 or TRBD2 (6 bases each). The germline gives CDR1 SGHTA, CDR2 FQGNSA. Between the trimmed V and J ends, which lost 1 base and 0 bases, there was a span of 10 bases. The CDR3 totals 15 residues. The CDR3 here is CASSLEGGGSYEQYF. The CDR3 DNA reads as TGTGCCAGCAGCTTAGAGGGGGGCGGCTCCTACGAGCAGTACTTC.

This clone was observed a few times. The chain has TRBV18 and TRBJ2-3; TRBD1 matches 7 bases. CDR1 and CDR2 (germline): KGHSH, LQKENI. The CDR3 sequence is 14 residues long. For the CDR3, the DNA is TGTGCGAGGGGGCTCCCCACGAGCACAGATACGCAGTATTTT. Its translation: CARGLPTSTDTQYF.

This clone was found a few times. The CDR3 reads CASRSGGDRSYGYTF. The CDR3, as DNA: TGTGCCAGTAGGAGCGGGGGGGACAGGAGCTATGGCTACACCTTC. This sequence joins TRBV19 and TRBJ1-2, with TRBD1 identical over 8 bases. CDR3 length: 15 amino acids. Trimming cost V 6 bases and J 4 bases; bases outside gene matches: 10. Germline V gene data show CDR1 as LNHDA and CDR2 as SQIVND (reference sequence).

The chain has TRBV10-2 and TRBJ2-2; D could derive from TRBD1 or TRBD2 (5 bases each). The CDR3 is 15 amino acids. Germline V gene sequence: CDR1 WSHSY, CDR2 SAAADI. V was shortened by 5 bases and J by 0 bases, with 10 bases between the two germline ends. CDR3 region: CASSTGRTNTGELFF. The DNA for the CDR3 is TGCGCCAGCAGTACGGGACGGACGAACACCGGGGAGCTGTTTTTT.

The V gene is TRBV7-2, the J gene TRBJ2-5, with D possibly being TRBD1 or TRBD2 (6 bases each). Per the germline V gene, CDR1 is SGHTA and CDR2 is FQGNSA. The CDR3 length is 15 residues. Trimming removed 5 bases at V and 7 bases at J, with 20 bases between. The CDR3 loop reads CASSPRVGGPRTQYF. As DNA, the CDR3 is TGTGCCAGCAGCCCACGCGTTGGGGGGCCGAGGACCCAGTACTTC.

This clone was detected only once. The gene calls are TRBV15 and TRBJ2-7; tentative D call: TRBD2 (6 bases). The ends were cut back, 1 base at V and 6 bases at J, with 13 bases in the middle. CDR3 length: 14 residues. Germline lookup yields CDR1 LNHNV and CDR2 YYDKDF (reference sequence). The CDR3 loop reads CATSRAGVESEQYF. The CDR3 region has the DNA TGTGCCACCAGCAGAGCGGGAGTAGAGAGCGAGCAGTACTTC.

The V call is TRBV5-6, the J call TRBJ2-5; no clear D. V was pared by 4 bases and J by 2 bases, with 9 bases between. CDR3 length: 13 amino acids. In germline, CDR1 is SGHDT, CDR2 YYEEEE. CDR3 protein: CASSEQLQETQYF. The CDR3, as DNA: TGTGCCAGCAGCGAACAGCTACAAGAGACCCAGTACTTC.

The rearrangement links TRBV4-3 to TRBJ2-7; TRBD1 matches at 9 bases. CDR3 size: 16 residues. Germline CDR1 and CDR2: LGHNA and YSLEER. The V and J ends lost 0 bases and 6 bases, in that order; junction bases with no gene match: 9. The CDR3 sequence is CASSQEMDRGLSEQYF. The CDR3 DNA follows: TGCGCCAGCAGCCAAGAGATGGACAGGGGACTGAGCGAGCAGTACTTC.

J is TRBJ2-5 and V is TRBV7-7; D is unresolved. This CDR3 is 13 amino acids long. Trimming pared 7 bases from V and 4 bases from J, leaving 13 bases between. CDR1 and CDR2 (germline): SSHAT, FNYEAQ (reference sequence). The DNA for the CDR3 is TGTGCCAGCACCATCTCTCCCCTAGAGACCCAGTACTTC. Translation: CASTISPLETQYF.

The chain employs TRBV9 and TRBJ1-5, with no clear D. Germline V gene data show CDR1 as SGDLS and CDR2 as YYNGEE. CDR3 size: 14 residues. Trimming pared 2 bases from V and 0 bases from J, leaving 6 bases between. CDR3 DNA: TGTGCCAGCAGCGTGGGTTATAGCAATCAGCCCCAGCATTTT. Protein sequence: CASSVGYSNQPQHF. The entire variable domain, with the rest obtained from reference TRBV9 and TRBJ1-5, is as follows: DSGVTQTPKHLITATGQRVTLRCSPRSGDLSVYWYQQSLDQGLQFLIQYYNGEERAKGNILERFSAQQFPDLHSELNLSSLELGDSALYFCASSVGYSNQPQHFGDGTRLSIL.

The V and J genes are TRBV7-9 and TRBJ1-2, with a weak D call TRBD1 (6 bases). V gave up 4 bases and J gave up 5 bases, with 17 bases separating them. The CDR3 runs to 15 residues. CDR1 is SEHNR, CDR2 FQNEAQ, per germline (reference sequence). CDR3 nucleotides: TGTGCCAGCAGCTCATACCGGGGGCAAGGGTATGGCTACACCTTC. It yields the protein CASSSYRGQGYGYTF.

The V call is TRBV7-9, the J call TRBJ1-6, with TRBD1 matching 10 bases. Losses at the gene ends were 8 bases for V and 10 bases for J; bases not matched to a gene: 8. The CDR3 covers 14 residues. The germline gives CDR1 SEHNR, CDR2 FQNEAQ (reference sequence). CDR3 sequence reads: CASHPGQGESPLHF. CDR3 nucleotide sequence: TGTGCCAGCCATCCAGGACAGGGGGAATCACCCCTCCACTTT. The whole variable domain, filled in from reference TRBV7-9 and TRBJ1-6, reads DTGVSQNPRHKITKRGQNVTFRCDPISEHNRLYWYRQTLGQGPEFLTYFQNEAQLEKSRLLSDRFSAERPKGSFSTLEIQRTEQGDSAMYLCASHPGQGESPLHFGNGTRLTVT.